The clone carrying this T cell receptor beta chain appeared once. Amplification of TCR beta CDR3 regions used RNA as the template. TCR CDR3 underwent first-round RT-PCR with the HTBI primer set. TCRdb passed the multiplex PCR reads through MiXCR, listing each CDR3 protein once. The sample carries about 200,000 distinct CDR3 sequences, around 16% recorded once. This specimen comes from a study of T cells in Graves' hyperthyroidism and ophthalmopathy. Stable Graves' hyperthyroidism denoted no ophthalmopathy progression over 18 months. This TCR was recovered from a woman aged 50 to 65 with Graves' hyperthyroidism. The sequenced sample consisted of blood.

The CDR3 DNA follows: TGCAGTGCTAGAGATGAAAAGGGGCAAACAGATACGCAGTATTTT. It yields the protein CSARDEKGQTDTQYF. The chain combines TRBV20-1 with TRBJ2-3; D may be TRBD1 (5 bases). The length of the CDR3 is 15 residues. The V gene lost 0 bases and the J gene lost 3 bases, with 13 bases spanning the gap. In germline, CDR1 is DFQATT, CDR2 SNEGSKA (reference sequence).